This T cell receptor beta chain originates from a study of graft-versus-host responses after intestinal transplantation. The wider study: The recipients all started with anti-thymocyte globulin induction and then took tacrolimus and steroids for around three years. Notes on the study in general: Early post-transplant HvG declines tracked with peak circulating GvH clone levels.

In the case of this clone: The antigen is unknown.

Produced via immunoSEQ multiplex PCR; TCRdb's table is partial and in-frame only. Here the sample spans some 77,000 clones, around 92% being singletons. This clonotype was obtained from a human patient who received an intestinal transplant, so some T cells may come from the graft donor. This sample comprised PBMCs, obtained 98 days after intestinal transplantation.

The CDR3 sequence is CASSVAYGVRNTEAFF. In nucleotides, the CDR3 is TGTGCCAGCAGTGTCGCTTACGGGGTGAGGAACACTGAAGCTTTCTTT. This sequence joins TRBV2 and TRBJ1-1; D remains ambiguous. The length of the CDR3 is 16 residues. Deletions cut 4 bases from V and 1 base from J, with 16 bases between. The germline CDR1 and CDR2 sequences are SNHLY and FYNNEI.